The T cell receptor beta chain under discussion was sequenced for a study of control samples from healthy donors and cancer patients. Per the germline V gene, CDR1 is SGHDT and CDR2 is YYEEEE. There are 16 residues in the CDR3. After removal of 3 bases from V and 6 bases from J, the junction contained 7 bases not matched to a gene. This table comes from immunoSEQ multiplex PCR, and its TCRdb copy is limited to in-frame clones, with some not included. Of around 130,000 clones in the sample, approximately 91% were seen once. This sequence originates from a man aged 50 or older in good health. The V gene is TRBV5-6, the J gene TRBJ1-6; 9 bases are a match to TRBD1. Sequencing used blood. The CDR3 reads CASSSDRGSRNSPLHF. CDR3 in DNA: TGTGCCAGCAGCTCGGACAGGGGCTCTCGTAATTCACCCCTCCACTTT. Complete variable domain (other parts from reference TRBV5-6 and TRBJ1-6): DAGVTQSPTHLIKTRGQQVTLRCSPKSGHDTVSWYQQALGQGPQFIFQYYEEEERQRGNFPDRFSGHQFPNYSSELNVNALLLGDSALYLCASSSDRGSRNSPLHFGNGTRLTVT.